This passage covers 15 T cell receptor beta chains from one sample sequenced in a study of CD8 T cells in ankylosing spondylitis. TCRdb analysed the 5' RACE reads with MiXCR anew, one entry per CDR3 protein. The table includes about 280,000 distinct CDR3 sequences, around 19% detected once. Material: blood, either unsorted or a sorted T cell fraction (not recorded which). The receptors were gathered from a male donor with ankylosing spondylitis or in good health (not recorded which).

The CDR3 protein is CASRKGGGDTQYF. CDR3 sequence (DNA): TGTGCCAGCCGAAAAGGCGGCGGGGATACGCAGTATTTT. The rearrangement uses TRBV28 and TRBJ2-3, with D maybe TRBD2 (5 bases). CDR3 size: 13 residues. V shed 8 bases and J shed 6 bases, with 15 bases lying between them. Germline values: CDR1 MDHEN, CDR2 SYDVKM.

The CDR3 sequence is CSAKLGGVNTGELFF. The CDR3 coding sequence is TGCAGCGCTAAATTGGGGGGCGTGAACACCGGGGAGCTGTTTTTT. V gene TRBV29-1 combines with J gene TRBJ2-2, with D perhaps TRBD1 or TRBD2 (6 bases each). CDR3 length: 15 residues. Germline V lookup: CDR1 SQVTM, CDR2 ANQGSEA. V lost 7 bases to trimming and J lost 1 base, with 16 bases between them.

The V and J genes are TRBV7-9 and TRBJ2-1, with a possible D match to TRBD1 (6 bases). The germline V gene encodes CDR1 SEHNR and CDR2 FQNEAQ (reference sequence). This CDR3 is 14 amino acids long. Trimming cost V 1 base and J 7 bases, with 11 bases left between them. The CDR3 coding sequence is TGTGCCAGCAGCTTAGTACAGGGTGTGAATGAGCAGTTCTTC. Its translation: CASSLVQGVNEQFF. The full variable domain, in which reference TRBV7-9 and TRBJ2-1 provide the parts outside the CDR3, is DTGVSQNPRHKITKRGQNVTFRCDPISEHNRLYWYRQTLGQGPEFLTYFQNEAQLEKSRLLSDRFSAERPKGSFSTLEIQRTEQGDSAMYLCASSLVQGVNEQFFGPGTRLTVL.

The V and J genes are TRBV9 and TRBJ1-5, with no clear D. Trimming cost V 4 bases and J 0 bases, with 11 bases left between them. CDR3 length: 15 amino acids. From germline, CDR1 is SGDLS and CDR2 YYNGEE. CDR3 sequence: CASSPLADSNQPQHF. The CDR3 DNA follows: TGTGCCAGCAGCCCCCTCGCTGATAGCAATCAGCCCCAGCATTTT.

In this sample, this clonotype turned up once. The rearrangement links TRBV18 to TRBJ1-1, with D possibly matching TRBD1 (5 bases). The CDR3 length is 17 residues. The germline CDR1 and CDR2 sequences are KGHSH and LQKENI. Trimming took 1 base from V and 2 from J, leaving 17 bases between them. The CDR3 loop is CASSPQGRGEFNTEAFF. CDR3 in DNA: TGTGCCAGCTCACCACAGGGAAGGGGAGAATTCAACACTGAAGCTTTCTTT.

The genes are TRBV12-3 or TRBV12-4 and TRBJ2-2, with D perhaps TRBD2 (6 bases). The CDR3 runs to 15 residues. V shed 9 bases and J shed 6 bases, with 20 bases lying between them. The CDR3 protein is CASGDLRADAGELFF. CDR3 coding DNA: TGTGCCAGTGGGGACTTGAGGGCCGACGCCGGGGAGCTGTTTTTT.

This clonotype was found many times. The chain carries TRBV12-3 or TRBV12-4 and TRBJ2-7; 12 nucleotides align to TRBD2. This CDR3 region has 16 residues. V was clipped by 3 bases and J by 6 bases; unmatched bases: 9. This CDR3 reads CASSLGLTSGSSEQYV. In nucleotides, the CDR3 is TGTGCCAGCAGTTTGGGTCTGACTAGCGGGAGTAGCGAGCAGTACGTC.

In DNA, the CDR3 is TGTGCCAGCAGTTTAGTAGGCTATACAGCCAAAAACATTCAGTACTTC. Its translation is CASSLVGYTAKNIQYF. The genes are TRBV12-3 or TRBV12-4 and TRBJ2-4, with unresolved D. Trimming removed 1 base at V and 0 bases at J, with 10 bases between. The CDR3 contains 16 residues.

The rearrangement links TRBV20-1 to TRBJ2-1; 7 nucleotides agree with TRBD2. The junction had 5 bases not matched to a gene; V was cut back by 6 bases and J by 0 bases. The CDR3 spans 14 residues. Germline lookup yields CDR1 DFQATT and CDR2 SNEGSKA (reference sequence). The CDR3 loop reads CSASRESSYNEQFF. The CDR3 DNA is TGCAGTGCCTCGCGGGAGAGCTCCTACAATGAGCAGTTCTTC.

The V and J genes are TRBV4-2 and TRBJ2-2, with D possibly matching TRBD2 (6 bases). This CDR3 has 17 residues. From germline, CDR1 is LGHNA and CDR2 YNFKEQ. Deletions cut 3 bases from V and 6 bases from J, with 20 bases between. CDR3 residues: CASSQGNGRDWAGELFF. CDR3 nucleotides: TGTGCCAGCAGCCAGGGAAATGGCAGGGACTGGGCCGGGGAGCTGTTTTTT.

This clonotype was seen more than once but under ten times. V usage is TRBV7-9 and J usage is TRBJ1-5, with 9 bases that match TRBD1. Looked up from germline, CDR1 is SEHNR and CDR2 is FQNEAQ (reference sequence). This CDR3 is built from 16 residues. With 1 base clipped from V and 1 base from J, the junction kept 2 bases outside the gene matches. The CDR3 coding sequence is TGTGCCAGCAGCTTAGGTGGGACAGGGAGCAATCAGCCCCAGCATTTT. Translating gives CASSLGGTGSNQPQHF.

V gene TRBV7-9 combines with J gene TRBJ1-5; D is uncertain. Per germline, CDR1 SEHNR and CDR2 FQNEAQ (reference sequence). The V end was cut by 2 bases, the J end by 4 bases, with 9 bases between. The CDR3 consists of 14 residues. The CDR3 DNA sequence: TGTGCCAGCAGCTTAAGTCAGGATAATCAGCCCCAGCATTTT. Encoded protein: CASSLSQDNQPQHF.

In its sample, this clonotype was seen a few times. The chain links TRBV9 to TRBJ2-5; 11 bases are shared with TRBD2. The CDR3 length is 15 residues. Germline lookup yields CDR1 SGDLS and CDR2 YYNGEE. V was clipped by 3 bases and J by 1 base; unmatched bases: 2. The CDR3 reads CASSAGTSGQETQYF. CDR3 bases: TGTGCCAGCAGCGCAGGGACTAGCGGCCAAGAGACCCAGTACTTC.

The V call is TRBV5-5, the J call TRBJ2-2, with D hard to call. Germline-derived CDR1 and CDR2 are SGHKS and YYEKEE (reference sequence). The V gene lost 0 bases and the J gene lost 2 bases, with 8 bases spanning the gap. The CDR3 extends over 15 amino acids. This CDR3 is CASSLELFNTGELFF. The DNA for the CDR3 is TGTGCCAGCAGCTTGGAACTGTTCAACACCGGGGAGCTGTTTTTT. Looking up the rest from reference TRBV5-5 and TRBJ2-2 gives the full variable domain: DAGVTQSPTHLIKTRGQQVTLRCSPISGHKSVSWYQQVLGQGPQFIFQYYEKEERGRGNFPDRFSARQFPNYSSELNVNALLLGDSALYLCASSLELFNTGELFFGEGSRLTVL.

The chain couples TRBV13 to TRBJ1-2; maybe TRBD1 (5 bases). Trimming cost V 3 bases and J 6 bases, with 8 bases left between them. The germline CDR1 and CDR2 sequences are PRHDT and FYEKMQ (reference sequence). This CDR3 has 12 residues. The CDR3 here is CASSFGRDGYTF. Written as DNA, the CDR3 is TGTGCCAGCAGCTTTGGCAGGGATGGCTACACCTTC.